This TCR beta chain was observed in a study of T cell clonality in common variable immunodeficiency (dated by TCRdb to 2013 to 2016). What the research found in general, with its limitations: Fewer deletions and N-nucleotide insertions were reportedly observed in CVID TCRbeta sequences, and highly modified clones with 13 or more V deletions were reportedly absent from CVID TCRbeta sequences. CVID subjects shared fewer TCRbeta clones with each other than healthy controls did (p < 0.0001). Correlations of repertoire features with clinical complications were constrained by heterogeneity among patients within the CVID cohort. According to the authors, figuring out what caused the increased clonality in CVID would require sequencing the repertoires of T cell subpopulations. Despite equal DNA input, controls averaged approximately 82,000 unique sequences per sample versus around 32,000 in CVID samples. Increased TCRbeta clonality was found in CVID subjects compared with healthy controls (t-test p = 0.018), with the increase being most characteristic of about a third of subjects.

Diagnosis of CVID followed standard criteria, namely serum IgG, IgA and/or IgM below the normal range together with specific antibody deficiency. The CVID group comprised about 45 subjects, approximately 15 female and approximately 30 male, aged roughly 8 to 70 years with a mean age of roughly 44. Most of the CVID patients and most of the healthy controls were of Caucasian heritage. At the time of study participation, every CVID subject had been on replacement immunoglobulin therapy for at least one year. At blood collection, none of the CVID subjects was ill or on immunomodulatory or immunosuppressive medication. Heparinized peripheral whole blood samples of about 5 to 8.5 ml were collected from each donor. Genomic DNA from adults with common variable immune deficiency (CVID) and from healthy adult controls was used to sequence TCRbeta CDR3 repertoires. Diluted blood was density-centrifuged over Hypaque 1077 or Ficoll-Paque to isolate peripheral blood mononuclear cells. Genomic DNA was obtained from unsorted mononuclear cells using either Qiagen column purification or a centrifugation-based method.

This clone was found many times. Its specific antigen is unknown. The CDR3 end is not reached by the read, which stops 3 residues before it; the germline J gene fills it in. For sequencing, equivalent amounts of genomic DNA were input from CVID and control samples. For every sample, a 60 bp segment covering the rearranged TCRbeta CDR3 region was amplified and then sequenced. The immunoSEQ assay, a bias-corrected multiplex PCR combined with high-throughput sequencing, was used for TCRbeta amplification. Per the source publication's procedure: Every unique nucleotide sequence was considered a clone and was annotated with V, D and J genes, copy number and frequency. Sequences were labeled productive if in frame, and non-productive if out of frame or containing stop codons. As previously described, clonality was calculated on the basis of Shannon's entropy. The predicted amino acid sequences of productive clones were used to derive mean CDR3 Kyte-Doolittle hydropathy. Scaled V gene usage was hierarchically clustered using Manhattan distance and complete linkage with the R hclust function. Sharing of clones by CDR3 amino acid sequence was evaluated by resampling 12 repertoires per group over 100 rounds. Repertoires were searched for 60 to 80 published EBV-specific and fewer than 300 published CMV-specific TCRbeta sequences. A couple of CVID samples yielding fewer than 10,000 sequences were excluded from analysis, leaving over 35 CVID repertoires. The clones in this table, taken by TCRdb from immuneACCESS, are in-frame only. Not every clone is retained; where verified, under half of the shortfall comes from an unresolved V gene, and the cause of the rest is unknown. D and trimming come from the DNA, and the V and J calls and clone size come from that table. The table notes 17,000 or so clones here, none of them singletons. The ten largest clones add up to 14% of the sample.

There are 17 amino acids in the CDR3, from cysteine to phenylalanine inclusive. The CDR3 was read in part: 42 bases, with the frame set at base 1. From the germline V gene, CDR1 is KGHSH and CDR2 is LQKENI. Relative to germline, V is missing 1 base and J is missing 0 bases, with 2 bases of the junction outside any gene match. The sequence links TRBV18 to TRBJ2-2; the central 10 bases match TRBD2. The source of this sequence is a human donor with common variable immunodeficiency. Material: peripheral blood mononuclear cells. The sequenced CDR3 bases are TGTGCCAGCTCACCACTAACTAGCGGGGCGAACACCGGGGAG. Its protein is CASSPLTSGANTGE. The complete CDR3 reads CASSPLTSGANTGELFF.